This T cell receptor (beta chain) was captured in a study of Graves' ophthalmopathy and Graves' hyperthyroidism. Amplification of the TCR beta CDR3 regions used RNA transcripts (as template). Following a first-round RT-PCR that used HTBI primers, a second-round multiplex PCR was carried out. TCRdb analysed the multiplex PCR reads with MiXCR anew, one entry per CDR3 protein. Here the sample spans approximately 380,000 distinct CDR3 sequences, approximately 21% being singletons. V was shortened by 4 bases and J by 4 bases, with 7 bases between the two germline ends. There are 12 residues in the CDR3. Germline assignment: CDR1 MNHNS and CDR2 SASEGT.

The receptor comes from a young woman with stable Graves' hyperthyroidism. Specimen: peripheral blood. The chain employs TRBV6-1 and TRBJ2-5; D not certain. The DNA for the CDR3 is TGTGCCAGCAGTGTTAGCAGAGAGACCCAGTACTTC. It translates to CASSVSRETQYF.